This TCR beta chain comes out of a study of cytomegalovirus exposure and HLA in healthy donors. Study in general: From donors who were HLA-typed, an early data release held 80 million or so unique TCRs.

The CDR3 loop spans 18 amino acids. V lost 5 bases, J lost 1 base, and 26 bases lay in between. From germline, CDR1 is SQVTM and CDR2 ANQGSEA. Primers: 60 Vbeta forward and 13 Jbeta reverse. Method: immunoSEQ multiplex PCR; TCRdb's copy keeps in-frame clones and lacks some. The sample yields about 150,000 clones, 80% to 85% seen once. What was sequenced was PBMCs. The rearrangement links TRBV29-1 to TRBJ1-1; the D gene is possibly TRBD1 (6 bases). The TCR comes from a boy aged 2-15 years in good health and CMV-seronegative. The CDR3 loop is CSVTKTGTRNRRNTEAFF. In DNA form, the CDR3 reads TGCAGCGTTACCAAAACCGGGACACGAAACCGGAGGAACACTGAAGCTTTCTTT.